Listed here are 27 T cell receptor beta chains from one sample, sequenced in a study of T-cell reconstitution after alpha-beta-depleted transplantation in children. Which antigens these TCRs recognize remains unknown. General observations from the study: It was reported that alpha-beta T cells came from several hundred expanded graft clones (about two months after transplant).

Unique molecular identifiers were incorporated into the prepared TCRbeta library. TCRdb used MiXCR to reprocess the PCR reads, holding one entry per CDR3 protein. This sample has over 25,000 distinct CDR3 sequences, with under 7.5% found just once. The source was peripheral blood, collected 60 days after TCRalphabeta/CD19-depleted stem cell transplant. Receptors were obtained from a child in the first two years of life who had a stem cell transplant for acute myeloid leukemia, so the T cells may come from the graft donor.

This clonotype showed up many times. The chain is built from TRBV24-1 and TRBJ2-5, with a weak D call TRBD1 (5 bases). This CDR3 region has 13 residues. The germline V and J ends were trimmed by 2 bases and 2 bases, with 5 bases remaining between them. The germline CDR1 and CDR2 sequences are KGHDR and SFDVKD. Written as DNA, the CDR3 is TGTGCCACCAGTGATTGGACACAAGAGACCCAGTACTTC. Residues: CATSDWTQETQYF.

The chain combines TRBV21-1 with TRBJ2-7; TRBD1, as called in the table, went unchecked against the DNA. TRBV21-1 counts as a pseudogene. This CDR3 region has 14 residues. CDR3 residues: CASSKGHRPYEQYF. CDR3 nucleotides: TGTGCCAGCAGCAAAGGGCACAGGCCCTACGAGCAGTACTTC.

This clonotype appeared many times. The chain is built from TRBV7-2 and TRBJ1-4; the match to TRBD1 covers 12 bases. This CDR3 spans 16 amino acids. Germline CDR1 SGHTA, CDR2 FQGNSA. The J segment lost 7 bases and the V segment lost 4 bases, leaving 7 bases of the junction unmatched. The CDR3 DNA sequence: TGTGCCAGCAGCTCCAGCGGGACAGGGGGCGGTGAAAAACTGTTTTTT. This translates into CASSSSGTGGGEKLFF.

This clonotype was observed at least ten times. V and J are TRBV24-1 and TRBJ1-5; no firm D call. The CDR3 runs to 13 residues. The germline V gene encodes CDR1 KGHDR and CDR2 SFDVKD. The ends were cut back, 1 base at V and 10 bases at J, with 10 bases in the middle. CDR3 nucleotides: TGTGCCACCAGTGATTTACCGTTCAAACCCCAGCATTTT. This encodes CATSDLPFKPQHF.

This clonotype occurred many times. This chain joins TRBV20-1 and TRBJ2-4; D tentatively fits TRBD1 or TRBD2 (5 bases each). This CDR3 spans 13 amino acids. Germline assignment: CDR1 DFQATT and CDR2 SNEGSKA (reference sequence). The germline V and J ends were trimmed by 2 bases and 5 bases, with 10 bases remaining between them. Here the CDR3 reads CSARLGRENIQYF. CDR3 nucleotides: TGCAGTGCTAGATTGGGACGGGAAAACATTCAGTACTTC.

This clonotype was observed at least ten times. The rearrangement links TRBV28 to TRBJ2-2, with 9 nucleotides matching TRBD1. The germline CDR1 and CDR2 sequences are MDHEN and SYDVKM. The junction had 5 bases not matched to a gene; V was cut back by 7 bases and J by 5 bases. This CDR3 has 14 amino acids. CDR3 bases: TGTGCCAGCATTGGGACAGGGTGGACCGGGGAGCTGTTTTTT. Translating gives CASIGTGWTGELFF.

This clonotype came up many times. This chain connects TRBV6-2 or TRBV6-3 to TRBJ1-2, with 7 bases fitting TRBD1. This CDR3 has 12 residues. J was trimmed by 5 bases and V by 7 bases; bases with no gene match: 4. Germline V CDR1 and CDR2: MNHEY, SVGEGT. CDR3 coding DNA: TGTGCCAGCACGACAGGGCGGTATGGCTACACCTTC. Protein product: CASTTGRYGYTF.

This clonotype was detected ten times or more. The chain is built from TRBV28 and TRBJ1-1; D uncertain. This CDR3 has 12 residues. The V and J ends lost 4 bases and 2 bases respectively, with 5 bases between them. The V gene's germline CDR1 is MDHEN and CDR2 SYDVKM. The CDR3 loop is CASSSSNTEAFF. CDR3 coding DNA: TGTGCCAGCAGTTCCAGTAACACTGAAGCTTTCTTT. The full variable domain, rest sourced from reference TRBV28 and TRBJ1-1, is DVKVTQSSRYLVKRTGEKVFLECVQDMDHENMFWYRQDPGLGLRLIYFSYDVKMKEKGDIPEGYSVSREKKERFSLILESASTNQTSMYLCASSSSNTEAFFGQGTRLTVV.

This clonotype was recorded many times. The chain joins TRBV20-1 to TRBJ2-3, with TRBD2 matching 9 bases. J was trimmed by 6 bases and V by 3 bases; bases with no gene match: 10. From germline, CDR1 is DFQATT and CDR2 SNEGSKA (reference sequence). The CDR3 consists of 15 residues. CDR3 sequence reads: CSARGPGGRADTQYF. For the CDR3, the DNA is TGCAGTGCTAGGGGTCCCGGCGGGAGGGCGGATACGCAGTATTTT.

This clonotype occurred many times. The gene calls are TRBV7-8 and TRBJ2-3, with 10 bases aligning to TRBD2. The CDR3 runs 17 residues. Per germline, CDR1 SGHVS and CDR2 FQNEAQ. V trimming: 1 base; J trimming: 2 bases; junction bases outside the gene matches: 6. CDR3 nucleotide sequence: TGTGCCAGCAGCTTAGTCGGACTAGCGGTTCTCACAGATACGCAGTATTTT. Translation gives CASSLVGLAVLTDTQYF.

This clonotype was observed at least ten times. As DNA, the CDR3 is TGTGCCAGCAGCGTAGCTAAGGGAGGAGCACAGTCTCGTCGGGCTACTTATGGCTACACCTTC. This sequence encodes CASSVAKGGAQSRRATYGYTF. The rearrangement uses TRBV9 and TRBJ1-2, with D uncertain. The CDR3 extends over 21 amino acids. Germline V gene data show CDR1 as SGDLS and CDR2 as YYNGEE. Trimming stripped 0 bases from V and 5 bases from J, with 32 bases between.

This clonotype has more than one count but fewer than ten. The J gene is TRBJ1-2, the V gene TRBV12-5; TRBD1 agrees at 9 bases. Germline V lookup: CDR1 LGHNT, CDR2 FRNRAP. The CDR3 length is 20 residues. V was pared by 2 bases and J by 5 bases, with 21 bases of the junction left unmatched. In DNA, the CDR3 is TGTGCTAGTGGTTTGAATAGGAGTCCGGGACAGGGCTTCAGGGGTTATGGCTACACCTTC. Its translation is CASGLNRSPGQGFRGYGYTF.

This clonotype was observed at least ten times. The chain has TRBV20-1 and TRBJ1-6; D is unresolved. CDR3 size: 16 residues. The V gene lost 3 bases and the J gene lost 0 bases, with 12 bases spanning the gap. Germline V gene sequence: CDR1 DFQATT, CDR2 SNEGSKA (reference sequence). CDR3 nucleotide sequence: TGCAGTGCTAGTAAAGACCTGAGCTCCTATAATTCACCCCTCCACTTT. Amino acids: CSASKDLSSYNSPLHF.

This clonotype appeared many times. The genes are TRBV5-1 and TRBJ1-6, with a possible D match to TRBD1 (5 bases). Trimming took 5 bases from V and 6 from J, leaving 9 bases between them. The germline V gene encodes CDR1 SGHRS and CDR2 YFSETQ. This CDR3 region has 13 residues. This CDR3 is CASSLGVNSPLHF. The CDR3 DNA reads TGCGCCAGCAGTCTGGGGGTTAATTCACCCCTCCACTTT.

This chain links TRBV21-1 with TRBJ2-3; TRBD1, the table's D call, lacks a check against the DNA. TRBV21-1 corresponds to a pseudogene. The CDR3 sequence is 15 residues long. The CDR3 protein is CASSKLGTEADTQYF. The CDR3 DNA sequence: TGTGCCAGCAGCAAACTCGGGACAGAGGCAGATACGCAGTATTTT.

This clonotype was seen repeatedly, ten times or more. This chain joins TRBV29-1 and TRBJ1-1; D uncertain. CDR1 SQVTM and CDR2 ANQGSEA come from the germline V gene. The V and J ends lost 5 bases and 5 bases respectively, with 12 bases between them. CDR3 size: 12 residues. In DNA form, the CDR3 reads TGCAGCGTTCAGAGGTTCAAGACTGAAGCTTTCTTT. Protein sequence: CSVQRFKTEAFF.

This clonotype was seen at least ten times. The chain uses TRBV25-1 and TRBJ1-2; 10 bases map to TRBD1. Germline trimming cut 3 bases from V and 6 bases from J; bases unmatched to any gene: 4. The CDR3 loop spans 14 amino acids. The germline V gene has CDR1 MGHDK and CDR2 SYGVNS. The CDR3 DNA reads as TGTGCCAGCAGTGACTTGGGACAGGGGAATGGCTACACCTTC. The encoded protein is CASSDLGQGNGYTF.

This clonotype was found many times. This sequence joins TRBV13 and TRBJ2-5; 8 nucleotides align to TRBD1. V dropped 0 bases and J dropped 0; count of bases not matched to a gene: 15. Germline CDR1 and CDR2: PRHDT and FYEKMQ (reference sequence). CDR3 length: 20 residues. CDR3 nucleotides: TGTGCCAGCAGCTTAGGCGATAGGGTAGTGGCGGACAGGGACCAAGAGACCCAGTACTTC. Amino acids: CASSLGDRVVADRDQETQYF.

This clonotype was seen repeatedly, ten times or more. This chain joins TRBV27 and TRBJ2-7; 10 nucleotides align to TRBD1. Germline CDR1 and CDR2: MNHEY and SMNVEV (reference sequence). The CDR3 runs to 14 residues. The V segment lost 5 bases and the J segment 3 bases; nucleotides outside the gene matches: 4. The CDR3 nucleotides are TGTGCCAGCAGTCTCCGGGACAGGGGCTACGAGCAGTACTTC. Its translation is CASSLRDRGYEQYF.

Ten or more counts support this clonotype. The chain employs TRBV7-2 and TRBJ2-5, with 12 bases that match TRBD2. There are 16 residues in the CDR3. V lost 3 bases, J lost 1 base, and 3 bases stayed unmatched. Per the germline V gene, CDR1 is SGHTA and CDR2 is FQGNSA. The chain's CDR3 is CASSLGLAGPQETQYF. The CDR3 DNA reads TGTGCCAGCAGCTTGGGACTAGCGGGTCCCCAAGAGACCCAGTACTTC.

This clonotype was seen ten or more times. J is TRBJ2-2 and V is TRBV7-8; 9 positions match TRBD1. V shed 3 bases, J shed 1 base, and the junction held 9 bases outside the gene matches. Germline CDR1 and CDR2: SGHVS and FQNEAQ. The CDR3 contains 18 residues. CDR3 coding DNA: TGTGCCAGCAGCTTCCGAGGCCCGGACAGGGGGAACACCGGGGAGCTGTTTTTT. Its protein is CASSFRGPDRGNTGELFF.

This clonotype was counted ten times or more. The chain joins TRBV9 to TRBJ1-6; D remains unclear. Deletions cut 4 bases from V and 4 bases from J, with 9 bases between. The germline V gene encodes CDR1 SGDLS and CDR2 YYNGEE. The CDR3 is made up of 14 amino acids. The CDR3 region is CASSLGPYNSPLHF. The CDR3 DNA is TGTGCCAGCAGCTTGGGCCCTTATAATTCACCCCTCCACTTT.

In its sample, this clonotype was seen many times. V usage is TRBV7-2 and J usage is TRBJ2-1; possible D gene TRBD2, 5 bases. V shed 1 base and J shed 6 bases, with 16 bases lying between them. This CDR3 comprises 16 residues. In germline, CDR1 is SGHTA, CDR2 FQGNSA. CDR3 in amino acids: CASSLGGVGRFNEQFF. CDR3 nucleotide sequence: TGTGCCAGCAGCTTAGGGGGAGTGGGCAGGTTCAATGAGCAGTTCTTC.

The rearrangement links TRBV6-1 to TRBJ1-6, with no clear D. The germline V gene encodes CDR1 MNHNS and CDR2 SASEGT. The CDR3 loop spans 16 amino acids. Trimming pared 0 bases from V and 4 bases from J, leaving 10 bases between. As DNA, the CDR3 is TGTGCCAGCAGTGAAGCGCTTCTGAGGTATAATTCACCCCTCCACTTT. This translates into CASSEALLRYNSPLHF.

The table lists this clonotype with a few counts. At one of its ends the junction is not consistent with the germline gene, which may arise from a read error. CDR3 nucleotides: TGTGCTAGCAGCCCTGGACTAGCGGGAGAAGAGACCCAGTACTTC. It is translated as CASSPGLAGEETQYF. The J gene is TRBJ2-5, the V gene TRBV7-7, with TRBD2 matching 13 bases. The CDR3 is 15 amino acids. Germline V lookup: CDR1 SSHAT, CDR2 FNYEAQ (reference sequence).

This clonotype appeared many times. This sequence joins TRBV12-3 or TRBV12-4 and TRBJ2-1; 7 nucleotides match TRBD2. J gave up 9 bases and V 6 bases, and 11 bases lay outside the gene matches. This CDR3 region has 14 residues. The CDR3: CASSPWGGLGEQFF. The CDR3 bases are TGTGCCAGCAGCCCATGGGGAGGGTTGGGTGAGCAGTTCTTC.

The sample holds many counts of this clonotype. The V gene is TRBV4-3, the J gene TRBJ2-1, with 8 bases matching TRBD2. The germline gives CDR1 LGHNA, CDR2 YSLEER. The CDR3 runs to 16 residues. Trimming removed 2 bases from V and 6 bases from J; junction bases left unmatched: 9. This chain's CDR3 is CASSQFGGLGANEQFF. The CDR3 region has the DNA TGCGCCAGCAGCCAATTTGGGGGACTAGGAGCCAATGAGCAGTTCTTC.